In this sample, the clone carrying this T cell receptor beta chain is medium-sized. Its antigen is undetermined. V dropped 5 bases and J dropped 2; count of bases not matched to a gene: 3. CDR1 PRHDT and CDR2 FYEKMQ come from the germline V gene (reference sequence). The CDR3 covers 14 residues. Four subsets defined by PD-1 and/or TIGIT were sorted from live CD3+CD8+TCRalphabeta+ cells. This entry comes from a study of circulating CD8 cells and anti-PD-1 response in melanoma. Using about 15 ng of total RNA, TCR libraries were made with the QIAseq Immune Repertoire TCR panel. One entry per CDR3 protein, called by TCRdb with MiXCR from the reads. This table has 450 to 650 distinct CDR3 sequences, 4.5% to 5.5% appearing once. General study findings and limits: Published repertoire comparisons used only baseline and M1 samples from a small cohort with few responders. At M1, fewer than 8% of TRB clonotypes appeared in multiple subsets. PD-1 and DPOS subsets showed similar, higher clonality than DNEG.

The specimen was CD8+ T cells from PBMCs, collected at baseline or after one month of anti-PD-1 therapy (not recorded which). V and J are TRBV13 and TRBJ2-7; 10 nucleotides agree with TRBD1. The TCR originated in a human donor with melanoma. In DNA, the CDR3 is TGTGCCAGCAGCCCAGGACAGGGGGCCTACGAGCAGTACTTC. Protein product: CASSPGQGAYEQYF.